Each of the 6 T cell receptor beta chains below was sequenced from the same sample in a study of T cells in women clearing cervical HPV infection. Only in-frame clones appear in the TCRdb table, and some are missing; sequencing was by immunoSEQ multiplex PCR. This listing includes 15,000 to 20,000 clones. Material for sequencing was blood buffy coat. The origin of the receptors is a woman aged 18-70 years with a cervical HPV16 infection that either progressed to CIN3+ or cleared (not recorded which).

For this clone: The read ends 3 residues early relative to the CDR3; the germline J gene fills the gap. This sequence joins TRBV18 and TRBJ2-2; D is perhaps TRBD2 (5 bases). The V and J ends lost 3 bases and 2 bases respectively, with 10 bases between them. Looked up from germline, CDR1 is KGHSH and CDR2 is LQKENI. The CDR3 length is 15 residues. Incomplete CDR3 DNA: TGTGCCAGCTCACCTTCACTAGAAAACACCGGGGAG. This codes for CASSPSLENTGE. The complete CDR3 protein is CASSPSLENTGELFF.

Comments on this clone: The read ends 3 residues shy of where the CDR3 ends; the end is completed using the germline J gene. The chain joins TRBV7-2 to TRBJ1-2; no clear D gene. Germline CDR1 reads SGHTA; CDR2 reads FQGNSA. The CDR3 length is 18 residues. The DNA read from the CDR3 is TGTGCCAGCAGCTTAGCTCTAAGACTAGCGGGGTCCTACAATGAC. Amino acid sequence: CASSLALRLAGSYND. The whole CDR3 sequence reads CASSLALRLAGSYNDYTF.

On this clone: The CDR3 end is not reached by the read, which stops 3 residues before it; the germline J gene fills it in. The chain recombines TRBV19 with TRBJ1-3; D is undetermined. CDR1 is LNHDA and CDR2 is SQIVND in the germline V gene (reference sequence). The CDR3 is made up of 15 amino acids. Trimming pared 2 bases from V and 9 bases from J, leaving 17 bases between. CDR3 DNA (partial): TGTGCCAGTAGTATATCACTGATGACCGGCGGCACC. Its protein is CASSISLMTGGT. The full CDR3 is CASSISLMTGGTIYF. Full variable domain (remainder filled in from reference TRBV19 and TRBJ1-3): DGGITQSPKYLFRKEGQNVTLSCEQNLNHDAMYWYRQDPGQGLRLIYYSQIVNDFQKGDIAEGYSVSREKKESFPLTVTSAQKNPTAFYLCASSISLMTGGTIYFGEGSWLTVV.

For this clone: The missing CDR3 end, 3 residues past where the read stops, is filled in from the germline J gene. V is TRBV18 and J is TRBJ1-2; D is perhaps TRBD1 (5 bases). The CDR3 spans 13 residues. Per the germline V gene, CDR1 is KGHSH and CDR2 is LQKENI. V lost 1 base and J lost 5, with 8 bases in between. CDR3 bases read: TGTGCCAGCTCACCACTACGGGGGTATGGC. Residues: CASSPLRGYG. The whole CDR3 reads CASSPLRGYGYTF.

CDR3 in amino acids: CATSATTGDRGYTF. Incomplete CDR3 DNA: TGTGCCACCAGTGCCACAACAGGGGACCGCGGC. This chain uses TRBV24-1 with TRBJ1-2; 7 nucleotides align to TRBD1. The CDR3 end lies 3 residues beyond the end of the read and is filled in from the germline J gene. The CDR3 has 14 amino acids. CDR1 and CDR2 (germline): KGHDR, SFDVKD.

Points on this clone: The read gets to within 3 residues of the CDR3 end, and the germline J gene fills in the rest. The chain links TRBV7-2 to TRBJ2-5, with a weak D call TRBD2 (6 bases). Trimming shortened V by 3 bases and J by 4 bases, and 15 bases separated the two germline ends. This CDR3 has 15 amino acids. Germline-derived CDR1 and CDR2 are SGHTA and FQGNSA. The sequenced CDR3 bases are TGTGCCAGCAGCTTTTCCGGGGGAGCGGGAGAGACC. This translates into CASSFSGGAGET. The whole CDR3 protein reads CASSFSGGAGETQYF.